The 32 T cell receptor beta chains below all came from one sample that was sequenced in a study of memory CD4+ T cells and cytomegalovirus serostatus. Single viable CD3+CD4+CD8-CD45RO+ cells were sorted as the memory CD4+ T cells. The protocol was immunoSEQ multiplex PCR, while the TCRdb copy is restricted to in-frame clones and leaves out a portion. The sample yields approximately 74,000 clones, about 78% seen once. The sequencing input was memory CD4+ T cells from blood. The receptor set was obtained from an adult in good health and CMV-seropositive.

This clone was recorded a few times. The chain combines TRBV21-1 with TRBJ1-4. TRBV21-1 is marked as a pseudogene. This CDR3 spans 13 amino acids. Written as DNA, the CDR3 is TGTGCCAGCAGTGGGGGGCCGGGTGAAAAACTGTTTTTT. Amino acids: CASSGGPGEKLFF.

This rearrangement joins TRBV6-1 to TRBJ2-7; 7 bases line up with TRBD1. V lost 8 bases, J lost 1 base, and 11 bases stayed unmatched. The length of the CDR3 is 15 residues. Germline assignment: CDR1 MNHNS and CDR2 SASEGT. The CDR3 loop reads CASRQIGTVSYEQYF. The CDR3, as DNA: TGTGCCAGCCGGCAGATCGGGACAGTATCCTACGAGCAGTACTTC.

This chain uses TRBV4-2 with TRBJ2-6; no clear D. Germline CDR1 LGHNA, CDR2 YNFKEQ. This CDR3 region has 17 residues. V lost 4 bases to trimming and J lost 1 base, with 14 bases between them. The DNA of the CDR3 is TGTGCCAGCAGCCCTTCCCTCTCTAGATCTGGGGCCAACGTCCTGACTTTC. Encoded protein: CASSPSLSRSGANVLTF.

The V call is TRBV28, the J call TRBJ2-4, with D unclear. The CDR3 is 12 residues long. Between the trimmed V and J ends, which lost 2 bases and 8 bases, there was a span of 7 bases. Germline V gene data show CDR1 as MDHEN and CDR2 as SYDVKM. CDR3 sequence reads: CASSLIGYIQYF. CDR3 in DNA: TGTGCCAGCAGTTTAATAGGGTACATTCAGTACTTC.

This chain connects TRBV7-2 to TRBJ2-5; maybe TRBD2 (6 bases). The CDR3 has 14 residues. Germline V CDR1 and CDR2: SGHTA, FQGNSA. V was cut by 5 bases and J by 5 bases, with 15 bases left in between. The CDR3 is CASSAIRGWETQYF. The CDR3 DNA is TGTGCCAGCAGCGCTATACGGGGGTGGGAGACCCAGTACTTC.

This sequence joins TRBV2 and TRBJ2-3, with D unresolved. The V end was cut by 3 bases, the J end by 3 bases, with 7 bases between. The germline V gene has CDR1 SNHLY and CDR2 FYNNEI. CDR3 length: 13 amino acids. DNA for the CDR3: TGTGCCAGCAGTGACTGGCGGACAGATACGCAGTATTTT. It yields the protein CASSDWRTDTQYF.

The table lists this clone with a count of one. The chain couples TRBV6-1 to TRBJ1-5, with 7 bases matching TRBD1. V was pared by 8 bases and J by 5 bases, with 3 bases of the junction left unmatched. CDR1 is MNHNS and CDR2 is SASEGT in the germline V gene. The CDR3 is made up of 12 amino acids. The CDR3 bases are TGTGCCAGCTCTGACAGGGATCAGCCCCAGCATTTT. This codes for CASSDRDQPQHF.

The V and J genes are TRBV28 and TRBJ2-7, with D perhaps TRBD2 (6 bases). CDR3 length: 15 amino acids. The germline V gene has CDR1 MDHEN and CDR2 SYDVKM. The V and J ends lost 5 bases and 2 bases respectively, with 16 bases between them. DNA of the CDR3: TGTGCCAGCAGTCTCCAGGAGGGTGTCACCTACGAGCAGTACTTC. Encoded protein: CASSLQEGVTYEQYF.

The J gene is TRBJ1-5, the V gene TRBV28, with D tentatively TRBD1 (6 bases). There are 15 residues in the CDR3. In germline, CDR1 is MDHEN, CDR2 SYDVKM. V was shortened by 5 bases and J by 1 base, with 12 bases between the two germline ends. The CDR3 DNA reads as TGTGCCAGCAGTGGGTCAAGGGGGAGCAATCAGCCCCAGCATTTT. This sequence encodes CASSGSRGSNQPQHF. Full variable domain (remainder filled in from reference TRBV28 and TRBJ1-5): DVKVTQSSRYLVKRTGEKVFLECVQDMDHENMFWYRQDPGLGLRLIYFSYDVKMKEKGDIPEGYSVSREKKERFSLILESASTNQTSMYLCASSGSRGSNQPQHFGDGTRLSIL.

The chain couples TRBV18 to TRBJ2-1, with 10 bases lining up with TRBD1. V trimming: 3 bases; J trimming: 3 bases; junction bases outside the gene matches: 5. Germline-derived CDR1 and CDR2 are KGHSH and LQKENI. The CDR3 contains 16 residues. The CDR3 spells CASSPLGTGDYNEQFF. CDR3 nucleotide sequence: TGTGCCAGCTCACCCCTCGGGACAGGGGACTACAATGAGCAGTTCTTC.

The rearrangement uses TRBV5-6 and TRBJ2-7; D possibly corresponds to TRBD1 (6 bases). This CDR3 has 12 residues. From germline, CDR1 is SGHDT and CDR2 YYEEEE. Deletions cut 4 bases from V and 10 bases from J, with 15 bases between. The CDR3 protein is CASSGGPRDQYF. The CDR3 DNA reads TGTGCCAGCAGCGGGGGCCCCAGGGACCAGTACTTC.

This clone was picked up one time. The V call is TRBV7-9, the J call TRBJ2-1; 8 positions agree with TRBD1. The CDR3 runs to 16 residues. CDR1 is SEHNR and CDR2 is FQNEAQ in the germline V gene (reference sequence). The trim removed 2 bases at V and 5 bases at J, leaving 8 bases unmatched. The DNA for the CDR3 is TGTGCCAGCAGCTTAACTGGGACAGGATTTAACAATGAGCAGTTCTTC. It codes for CASSLTGTGFNNEQFF.

The DNA for the CDR3 is TGTGCCAGCAGCCATACTGGGACTAGCGGGTTCAATGAGCAGTTCTTC. Its protein product is CASSHTGTSGFNEQFF. The rearrangement links TRBV7-2 to TRBJ2-1; 12 nucleotides align to TRBD2. J was trimmed by 6 bases and V by 5 bases; bases with no gene match: 8. The CDR3 runs 16 residues. Germline CDR1 and CDR2: SGHTA and FQGNSA.

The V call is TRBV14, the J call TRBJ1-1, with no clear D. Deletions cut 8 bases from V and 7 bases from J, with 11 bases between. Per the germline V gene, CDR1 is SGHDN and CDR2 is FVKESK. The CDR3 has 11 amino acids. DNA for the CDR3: TGTGCCAGCGGCGGGTGGGGTGAAGCTTTCTTT. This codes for CASGGWGEAFF.

Here the CDR3 reads CATSRVGQGHSPLHF. The CDR3 DNA sequence: TGTGCCACCAGCAGAGTAGGACAGGGGCATTCACCCCTCCACTTT. The J gene is TRBJ1-6, the V gene TRBV15; 9 bases map to TRBD1. The CDR3 covers 15 residues. With V trimmed by 1 base and J by 8 bases, 3 bases remained unmatched. Per germline, CDR1 LNHNV and CDR2 YYDKDF (reference sequence).

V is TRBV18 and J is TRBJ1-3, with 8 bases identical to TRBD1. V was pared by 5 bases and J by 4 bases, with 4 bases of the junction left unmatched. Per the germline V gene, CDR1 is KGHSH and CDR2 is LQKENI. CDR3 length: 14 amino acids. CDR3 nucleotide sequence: TGTGCCAGCTCATCCAGGACAGGGGGAAACACCATATATTTT. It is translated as CASSSRTGGNTIYF.

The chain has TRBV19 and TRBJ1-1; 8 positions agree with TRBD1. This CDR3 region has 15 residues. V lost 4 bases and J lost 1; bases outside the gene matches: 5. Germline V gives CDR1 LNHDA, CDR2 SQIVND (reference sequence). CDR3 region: CASSTRGQGNTEAFF. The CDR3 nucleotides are TGTGCCAGTAGTACCCGAGGACAGGGGAACACTGAAGCTTTCTTT.

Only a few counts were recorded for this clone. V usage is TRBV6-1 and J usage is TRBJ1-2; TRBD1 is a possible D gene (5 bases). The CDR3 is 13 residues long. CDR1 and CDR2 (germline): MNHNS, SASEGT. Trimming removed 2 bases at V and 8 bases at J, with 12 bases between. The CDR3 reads CASSENEGKGYTF. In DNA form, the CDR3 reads TGTGCCAGCAGTGAAAATGAGGGGAAGGGCTACACCTTC.

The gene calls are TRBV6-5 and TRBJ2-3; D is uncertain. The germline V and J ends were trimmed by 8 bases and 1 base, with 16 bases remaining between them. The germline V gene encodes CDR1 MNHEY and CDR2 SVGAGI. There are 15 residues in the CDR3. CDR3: CASGRRNPGTDTQYF. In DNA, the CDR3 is TGTGCCAGCGGTCGACGGAACCCTGGCACAGATACGCAGTATTTT.

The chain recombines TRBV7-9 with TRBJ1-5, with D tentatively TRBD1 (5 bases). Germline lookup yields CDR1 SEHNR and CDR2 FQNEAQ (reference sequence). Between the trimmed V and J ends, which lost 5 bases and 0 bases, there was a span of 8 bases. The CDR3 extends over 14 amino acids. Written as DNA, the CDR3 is TGTGCCAGCAGCCAGGACAATAGCAATCAGCCCCAGCATTTT. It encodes CASSQDNSNQPQHF.

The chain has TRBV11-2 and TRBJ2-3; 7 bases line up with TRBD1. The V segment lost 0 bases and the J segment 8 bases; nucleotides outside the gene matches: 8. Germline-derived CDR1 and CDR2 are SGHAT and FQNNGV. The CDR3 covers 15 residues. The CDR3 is CASSLEGQSHGTQYF. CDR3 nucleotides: TGTGCCAGCAGCTTAGAGGGACAGAGTCACGGTACGCAGTATTTT.

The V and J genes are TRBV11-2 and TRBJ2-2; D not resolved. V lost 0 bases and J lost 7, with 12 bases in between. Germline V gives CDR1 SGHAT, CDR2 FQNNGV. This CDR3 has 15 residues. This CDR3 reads CASSLDDRASGELFF. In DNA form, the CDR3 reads TGTGCCAGCAGCTTAGACGATAGGGCCAGCGGGGAGCTGTTTTTT.

The CDR3 DNA reads as TGCGCCAGCAGCTGGACTAGCGCCCCTGATACGCAGTATTTT. As protein: CASSWTSAPDTQYF. The rearrangement uses TRBV5-1 and TRBJ2-3; 9 positions agree with TRBD2. Germline CDR1 reads SGHRS; CDR2 reads YFSETQ. J lost 6 bases, V lost 3 bases, and 5 bases had no gene match. CDR3 length: 14 amino acids. Variable domain in full (rest from reference TRBV5-1 and TRBJ2-3): KAGVTQTPRYLIKTRGQQVTLSCSPISGHRSVSWYQQTPGQGLQFLFEYFSETQRNKGNFPGRFSGRQFSNSRSEMNVSTLELGDSALYLCASSWTSAPDTQYFGPGTRLTVL.

CDR3 region: CASRPRTGWNYEQYF. CDR3 nucleotides: TGCGCCAGCAGACCGAGGACAGGGTGGAATTACGAGCAGTACTTC. This chain uses TRBV5-1 with TRBJ2-7, with 8 bases fitting TRBD1. CDR1 and CDR2 from the germline V gene are SGHRS and YFSETQ. CDR3 length: 15 amino acids. After removal of 5 bases from V and 4 bases from J, the junction contained 11 bases not matched to a gene.

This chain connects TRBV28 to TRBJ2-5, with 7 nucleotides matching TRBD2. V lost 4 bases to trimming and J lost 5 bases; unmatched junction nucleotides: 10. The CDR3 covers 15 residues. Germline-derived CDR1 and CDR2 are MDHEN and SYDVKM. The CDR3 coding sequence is TGTGCCAGCAGTTCAGAGAGGCGGGGAGGGGAGACCCAGTACTTC. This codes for CASSSERRGGETQYF.

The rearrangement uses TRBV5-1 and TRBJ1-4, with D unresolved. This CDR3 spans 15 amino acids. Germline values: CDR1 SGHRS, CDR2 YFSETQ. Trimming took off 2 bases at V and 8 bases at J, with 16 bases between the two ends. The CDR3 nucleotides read TGCGCCAGCAGCTTCTCGGACGCCGAGAGAGAAAAACTGTTTTTT. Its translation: CASSFSDAEREKLFF.

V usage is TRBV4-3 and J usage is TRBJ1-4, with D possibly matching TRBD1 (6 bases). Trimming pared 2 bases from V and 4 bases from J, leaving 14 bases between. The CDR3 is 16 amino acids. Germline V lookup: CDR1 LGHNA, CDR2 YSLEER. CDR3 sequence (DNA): TGCGCCAGCAGCCAAATCCTGGTAGGGGGTAATGAAAAACTGTTTTTT. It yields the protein CASSQILVGGNEKLFF.

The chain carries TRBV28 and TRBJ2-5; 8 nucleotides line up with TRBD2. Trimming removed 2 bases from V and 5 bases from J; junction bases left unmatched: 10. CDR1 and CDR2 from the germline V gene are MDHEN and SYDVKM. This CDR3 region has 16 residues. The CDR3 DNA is TGTGCCAGCAGTTTAACCCCCGTCGGCGGGGGGGAGACCCAGTACTTC. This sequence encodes CASSLTPVGGGETQYF.

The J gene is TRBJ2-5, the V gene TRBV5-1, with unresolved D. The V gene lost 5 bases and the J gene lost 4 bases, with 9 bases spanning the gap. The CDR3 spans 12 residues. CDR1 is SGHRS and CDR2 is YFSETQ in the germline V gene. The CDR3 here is CASSRRGETQYF. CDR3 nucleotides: TGCGCCAGCAGTCGTAGAGGAGAGACCCAGTACTTC.

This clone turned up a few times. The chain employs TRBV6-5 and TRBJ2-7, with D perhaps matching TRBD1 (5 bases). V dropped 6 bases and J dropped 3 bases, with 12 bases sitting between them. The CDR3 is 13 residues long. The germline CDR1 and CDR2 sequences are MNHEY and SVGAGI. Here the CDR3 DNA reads TGTGCCAGCAGCCTCAGGGTTAGCTACGAGCAGTACTTC. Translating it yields CASSLRVSYEQYF.

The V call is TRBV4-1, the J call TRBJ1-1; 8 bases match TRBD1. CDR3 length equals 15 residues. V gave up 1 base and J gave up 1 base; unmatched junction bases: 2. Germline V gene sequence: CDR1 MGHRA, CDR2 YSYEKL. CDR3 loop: CASSQVGTGNTEAFF. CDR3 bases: TGCGCCAGCAGCCAAGTGGGGACAGGGAACACTGAAGCTTTCTTT.

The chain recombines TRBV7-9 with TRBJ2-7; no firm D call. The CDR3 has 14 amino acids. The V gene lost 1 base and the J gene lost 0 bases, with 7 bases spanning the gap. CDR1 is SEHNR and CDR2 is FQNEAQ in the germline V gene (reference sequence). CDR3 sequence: CASSLDQSSYEQYF. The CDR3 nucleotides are TGTGCCAGCAGCTTAGATCAAAGCTCCTACGAGCAGTACTTC.